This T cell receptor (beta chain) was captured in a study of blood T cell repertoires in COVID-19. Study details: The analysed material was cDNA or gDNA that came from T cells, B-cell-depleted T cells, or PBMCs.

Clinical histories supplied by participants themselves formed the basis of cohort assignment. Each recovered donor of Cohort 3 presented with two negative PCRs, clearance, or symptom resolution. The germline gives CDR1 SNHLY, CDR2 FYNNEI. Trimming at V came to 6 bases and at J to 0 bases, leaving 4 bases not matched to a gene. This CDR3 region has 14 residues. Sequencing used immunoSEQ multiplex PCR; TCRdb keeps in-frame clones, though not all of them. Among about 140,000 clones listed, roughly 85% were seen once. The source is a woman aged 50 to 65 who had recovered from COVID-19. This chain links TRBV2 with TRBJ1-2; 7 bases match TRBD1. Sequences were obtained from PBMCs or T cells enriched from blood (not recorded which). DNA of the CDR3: TGTGCCAGCAGGCCACAGGGGCCTAACTATGGCTACACCTTC. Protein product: CASRPQGPNYGYTF.